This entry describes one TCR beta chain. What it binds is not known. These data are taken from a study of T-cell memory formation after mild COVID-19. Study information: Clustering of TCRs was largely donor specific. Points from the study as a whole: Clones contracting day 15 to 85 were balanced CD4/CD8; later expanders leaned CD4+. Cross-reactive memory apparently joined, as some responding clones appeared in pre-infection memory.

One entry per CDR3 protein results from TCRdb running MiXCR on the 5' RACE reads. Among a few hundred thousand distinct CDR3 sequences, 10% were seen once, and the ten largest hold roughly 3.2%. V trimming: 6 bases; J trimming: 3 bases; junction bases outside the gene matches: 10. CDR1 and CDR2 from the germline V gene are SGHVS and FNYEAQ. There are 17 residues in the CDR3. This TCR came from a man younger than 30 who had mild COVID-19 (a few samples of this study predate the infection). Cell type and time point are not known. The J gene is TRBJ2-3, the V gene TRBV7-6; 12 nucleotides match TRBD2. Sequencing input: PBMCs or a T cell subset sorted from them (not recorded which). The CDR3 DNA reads TGTGCCAGCAGTCCTAGCGGGGGGGGTGAGAGAACAGATACGCAGTATTTT. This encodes CASSPSGGGERTDTQYF.